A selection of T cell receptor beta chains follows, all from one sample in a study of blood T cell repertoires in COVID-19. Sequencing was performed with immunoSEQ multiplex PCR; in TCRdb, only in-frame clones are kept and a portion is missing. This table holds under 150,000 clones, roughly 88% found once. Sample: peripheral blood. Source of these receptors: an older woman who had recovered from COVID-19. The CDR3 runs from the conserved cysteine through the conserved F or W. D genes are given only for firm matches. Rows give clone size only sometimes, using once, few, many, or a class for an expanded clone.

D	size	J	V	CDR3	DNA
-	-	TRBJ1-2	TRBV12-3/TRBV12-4	CASSFYYGYTF	TGTGCCAGCAGCTTTTACTATGGCTACACCTTC
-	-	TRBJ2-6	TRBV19	CASSITHSGPGANVLTF	TGTGCCAGTAGTATTACCCATAGCGGTCCTGGGGCCAACGTCCTGACTTTC
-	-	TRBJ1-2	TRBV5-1	CASSSGGQADPNYGYTF	TGCGCCAGCAGCTCGGGGGGTCAAGCGGACCCTAACTATGGCTACACCTTC
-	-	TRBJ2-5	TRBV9	CASSVGGERETQYF	TGTGCCAGCAGCGTAGGGGGGGAGCGGGAGACCCAGTACTTC
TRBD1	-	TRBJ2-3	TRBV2	CASSMTGDPSTDTQYF	TGTGCCAGCAGTATGACAGGGGATCCTAGCACAGATACGCAGTATTTT
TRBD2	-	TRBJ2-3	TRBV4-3	CASSQVAGEGTDTQYF	TGCGCCAGCAGCCAAGTAGCGGGGGAAGGCACAGATACGCAGTATTTT
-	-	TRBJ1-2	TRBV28	CASSIGQHYGYTF	TGTGCCAGCAGCATTGGACAGCACTATGGCTACACCTTC
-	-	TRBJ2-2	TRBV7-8	CASSLVLPGELFF	TGTGCCAGCAGCTTAGTACTCCCCGGGGAGCTGTTTTTT
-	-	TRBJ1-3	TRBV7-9	CASSRQGNTIYF	TGTGCCAGCAGTCGACAGGGAAACACCATATATTTT
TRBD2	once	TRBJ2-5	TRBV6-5	CASSYYRAGGPETQYF	TGTGCCAGCAGTTACTACAGAGCGGGAGGGCCAGAGACCCAGTACTTC
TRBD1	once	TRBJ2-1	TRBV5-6	CASSSDFGQGSYNEQFF	TGTGCCAGCAGCTCAGACTTCGGACAGGGATCCTACAATGAGCAGTTCTTC
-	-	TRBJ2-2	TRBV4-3	CASSVGLNTGELFF	TGCGCCAGCAGCGTGGGCCTGAACACCGGGGAGCTGTTTTTT
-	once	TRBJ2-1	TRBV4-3	CASSQELGLPSTKQFF	TGCGCCAGCAGCCAAGAGCTAGGACTTCCCTCTACTAAGCAGTTCTTC
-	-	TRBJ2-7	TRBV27	CASMYGVGGEQYF	TGTGCCAGCATGTATGGGGTAGGGGGCGAGCAGTACTTC
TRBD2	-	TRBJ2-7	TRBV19	CASSVTSGISGEYEQYF	TGTGCCAGTAGTGTGACTAGCGGGATCTCGGGGGAGTACGAGCAGTACTTC
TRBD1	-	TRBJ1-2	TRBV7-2	CASGSSNRGRGGYTF	TGTGCCAGCGGGTCCTCGAACAGGGGGCGAGGTGGCTACACCTTC
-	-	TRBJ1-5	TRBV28	CASRLGGSNQPQHF	TGTGCCAGCAGACTGGGGGGTTCCAATCAGCCCCAGCATTTT